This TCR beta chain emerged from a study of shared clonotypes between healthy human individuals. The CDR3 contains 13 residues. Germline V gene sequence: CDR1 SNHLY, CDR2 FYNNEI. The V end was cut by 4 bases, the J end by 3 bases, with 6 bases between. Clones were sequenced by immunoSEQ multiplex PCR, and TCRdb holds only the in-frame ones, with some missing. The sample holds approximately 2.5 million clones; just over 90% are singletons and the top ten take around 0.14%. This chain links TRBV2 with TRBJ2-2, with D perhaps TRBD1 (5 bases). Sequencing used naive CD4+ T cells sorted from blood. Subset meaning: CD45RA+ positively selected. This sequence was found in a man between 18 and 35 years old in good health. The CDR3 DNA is TGTGCCAGCAGTGTAGGGGACACCGGGGAGCTGTTTTTT. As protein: CASSVGDTGELFF.